Each of the 10 T cell receptor beta chains below was sequenced from the same sample in a study of radiotherapy plus CTLA-4 blockade in lung cancer. Profiled with immunoSEQ multiplex PCR; TCRdb holds only in-frame clones, not every one. The table records approximately 60,000 clones, about 80% of them present only once. This specimen was peripheral blood, taken from a patient treated with radiotherapy plus ipilimumab. The receptors originated from a human donor with non-small cell lung cancer who had a complete response to radiotherapy plus ipilimumab.

This clone occurred a few times. The chain recombines TRBV15 with TRBJ1-2; weak D call: TRBD1 (5 bases). CDR3 length equals 15 residues. Trimming took 3 bases from V and 5 from J, leaving 16 bases between them. CDR1 and CDR2 from the germline V gene are LNHNV and YYDKDF (reference sequence). The CDR3 sequence: CATSRGRVEVYGYTF. The CDR3, as DNA: TGTGCCACCAGCAGGGGCAGGGTGGAGGTTTATGGCTACACCTTC.

There are a few counts of this clone. The chain joins TRBV27 to TRBJ2-6; D not certain. The CDR3 contains 15 residues. Trimming took 3 bases from V and 0 from J, leaving 6 bases between them. CDR1 and CDR2 (germline): MNHEY, SMNVEV (reference sequence). CDR3 nucleotides: TGTGCCAGCAGTTTCGACGGCTCTGGGGCCAACGTCCTGACTTTC. Translation: CASSFDGSGANVLTF. Full variable domain (missing parts from reference TRBV27 and TRBJ2-6): EAQVTQNPRYLITVTGKKLTVTCSQNMNHEYMSWYRQDPGLGLRQIYYSMNVEVTDKGDVPEGYKVSRKEKRNFPLILESPSPNQTSLYFCASSFDGSGANVLTFGAGSRLTVL.

The genes are TRBV27 and TRBJ1-4; D not resolved. Trimming cost V 7 bases and J 6 bases, with 15 bases left between them. The germline gives CDR1 MNHEY, CDR2 SMNVEV (reference sequence). This CDR3 contains 14 residues. The CDR3 sequence: CASTALGYDEKLFF. The CDR3, as DNA: TGTGCCAGCACCGCCTTGGGTTATGATGAAAAACTGTTTTTT.

The chain carries TRBV18 and TRBJ2-2; 7 bases line up with TRBD1. Germline CDR1 reads KGHSH; CDR2 reads LQKENI. The J segment lost 3 bases and the V segment lost 1 base, leaving 5 bases of the junction unmatched. The CDR3 has 16 amino acids. The CDR3 bases are TGTGCCAGCTCACCACGGCCCGGACAGGACACCGGGGAGCTGTTTTTT. It translates to CASSPRPGQDTGELFF.

J is TRBJ2-1 and V is TRBV9, with D hard to call. CDR1 and CDR2 (germline): SGDLS, YYNGEE. V dropped 0 bases and J dropped 9 bases, with 13 bases sitting between them. The CDR3 runs to 14 residues. The CDR3 coding sequence is TGTGCCAGCAGCGTAGCTACCGCTAACACTGAGCAGTTCTTC. Amino acid sequence: CASSVATANTEQFF. The variable domain in full, with the rest retrieved from reference TRBV9 and TRBJ2-1, is DSGVTQTPKHLITATGQRVTLRCSPRSGDLSVYWYQQSLDQGLQFLIQYYNGEERAKGNILERFSAQQFPDLHSELNLSSLELGDSALYFCASSVATANTEQFFGPGTRLTVL.

The rearrangement uses TRBV11-2 and TRBJ1-4, with D perhaps matching TRBD1 (5 bases). Between the trimmed V and J ends, which lost 5 bases and 7 bases, there was a span of 20 bases. This CDR3 has 16 residues. In germline, CDR1 is SGHAT, CDR2 FQNNGV. The CDR3 here is CASSPPLGRGSEKLFF. DNA for the CDR3: TGTGCCAGCAGCCCCCCCCTGGGGAGGGGAAGTGAAAAACTGTTTTTT.

This clone came up once. The chain links TRBV4-1 to TRBJ2-7; 9 nucleotides match TRBD2. Germline CDR1 reads MGHRA; CDR2 reads YSYEKL. The CDR3 spans 16 residues. J was trimmed by 4 bases and V by 1 base; bases with no gene match: 8. CDR3 protein: CASSQATGTSWYEQYV. The CDR3 DNA reads TGCGCCAGCAGCCAAGCGACCGGGACTAGCTGGTACGAGCAGTACGTC.

As for this clone: Germline and junction disagree at one end, which may indicate a read error. The sample carries other DNA sequences with the same CDR3. This sequence joins TRBV7-2 and TRBJ1-1; D not resolved. Germline CDR1 SGHTA, CDR2 FQGNSA. This CDR3 is 13 amino acids long. The CDR3 protein is CASSVRTATEAFF. The CDR3 bases are TGTGCCAGCAGCGTCAGGACCGCCACTGAAGCCTTCTTT.

The chain employs TRBV28 and TRBJ2-5; TRBD1 or TRBD2 may be the D gene (6 bases each). The CDR3 runs to 15 residues. Between the trimmed V and J ends, which lost 2 bases and 1 base, there was a span of 11 bases. CDR1 and CDR2 from the germline V gene are MDHEN and SYDVKM. This CDR3 reads CASSLGGGTQETQYF. The CDR3 nucleotides read TGTGCCAGCAGTTTAGGGGGCGGGACCCAAGAGACCCAGTACTTC.

In this sample, this clone turned up once. V is TRBV11-2 and J is TRBJ1-2; D is possibly TRBD1 (5 bases). This CDR3 comprises 19 residues. V gave up 3 bases and J gave up 0 bases, with 23 bases separating them. Germline lookup yields CDR1 SGHAT and CDR2 FQNNGV. CDR3 region: CASSFLSRGGRNSNYGYTF. DNA for the CDR3: TGTGCCAGCAGCTTCCTCTCCCGGGGCGGGAGAAATTCTAACTATGGCTACACCTTC.